The clone carrying this TCR beta chain has just one count. CDR1 is LGHNA, CDR2 YSLEER, per germline. Between the trimmed V and J ends, which lost 2 bases and 0 bases, there was a span of 14 bases. This CDR3 has 16 residues. The data stem from a study of TIL therapy for anti-PD-1-resistant metastatic lung cancer. Across the study: Tumors carried a median about 1.5 non-synonymous mutations per megabase.

Sequencing used immunoSEQ v3. Sequencing depth was around 2.2 million read pairs for survey level, about 5-6 million for deep. Sequencing used immunoSEQ multiplex PCR; TCRdb keeps in-frame clones, though not all of them. The data contain roughly 58,000 clones, 70% to 90% of them singletons. The time point is: pre-treatment sample, taken before nivolumab and TIL therapy. The J gene is TRBJ2-7, the V gene TRBV4-3; D uncertain. Here the sequenced sample was blood, taken at baseline. The clonotype originates from a person aged 25-80 years with non-small cell lung cancer. Here the CDR3 reads CASSQHSGTSSYEQYF. For the CDR3, the DNA is TGCGCCAGCAGCCAACACTCCGGTACCTCCTCCTACGAGCAGTACTTC.